This T cell receptor beta chain was obtained from a study of blood T cell repertoires in COVID-19. The assay was immunoSEQ multiplex PCR, and TCRdb's table has in-frame clones only and misses some. The data show 100,000 or so clones, more than 70% seen once. V was cut by 11 bases and J by 1 base, with 14 bases left in between. CDR1 ENHRY and CDR2 SYGVKD come from the germline V gene. This CDR3 spans 13 amino acids. Sample: peripheral blood. The clonotype was recovered from a woman aged 55 to 70 in a cohort sampled during active or convalescent COVID-19. The V gene is TRBV10-3, the J gene TRBJ1-1; TRBD1 is a possible D gene (5 bases). CDR3 amino acids: CAARTGENTEAFF. CDR3 nucleotides: TGTGCCGCCAGGACGGGGGAGAACACTGAAGCTTTCTTT.